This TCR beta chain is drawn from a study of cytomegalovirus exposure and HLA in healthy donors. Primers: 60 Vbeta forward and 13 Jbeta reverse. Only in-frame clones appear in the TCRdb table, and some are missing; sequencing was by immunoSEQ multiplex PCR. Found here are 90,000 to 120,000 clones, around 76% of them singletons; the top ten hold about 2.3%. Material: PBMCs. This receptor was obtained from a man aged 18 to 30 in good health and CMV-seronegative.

CDR3 protein: CASRPGQGENSPLHF. As DNA, the CDR3 is TGTGCCAGCAGGCCCGGACAGGGGGAAAATTCACCCCTCCACTTT. The V gene is TRBV6-6, the J gene TRBJ1-6; TRBD1 matches at 10 bases. CDR1 and CDR2 (germline): MNHNY, SVGAGI (reference sequence). CDR3 size: 15 residues. V dropped 6 bases and J dropped 7; count of bases not matched to a gene: 6.